The sequence of this TCR beta chain was determined in a study of human T cells and chemical hapten exposure. MiXCR was run by TCRdb on the RACE reads, yielding one entry per CDR3 protein. There are roughly 98,000 distinct CDR3 sequences in the sample; around 12% occur only once, and 2% to 2.5% lies in the top ten. This clonotype was seen repeatedly, ten times or more. Documented time point: patch test 1, 2 weeks after DPC sensitization. Sample treatment: therapeutic diphenylcyclopropenone sensitization with weekly scalp DPC. Donors, patients with alopecia ranging from 18 to 70 years old and judged suitable for DPC, provided samples. Sequencing used whole blood, obtained in connection with sensitization to the hapten diphenylcyclopropenone (DPC). This TCR was sampled from a woman between 35 and 50 years old with alopecia areata. Some clones in this sample may be carry-over from other donors' samples.

CDR3 region: CASSLLRAGELFF. CDR3 DNA: TGTGCCAGCAGCTTACTTAGGGCCGGGGAGCTGTTTTTT. The chain joins TRBV11-2 to TRBJ2-2, with D unclear. The CDR3 runs 13 residues. The germline V and J ends were trimmed by 2 bases and 6 bases, with 7 bases remaining between them. Germline lookup yields CDR1 SGHAT and CDR2 FQNNGV.